This paragraph reports one T cell receptor (beta chain). The germline V gene encodes CDR1 MDHEN and CDR2 SYDVKM. The CDR3 consists of 15 residues. V shed 5 bases and J shed 3 bases, with 17 bases lying between them. Original handling: The assay estimated nucleated cells by amplifying reference gene primers. Here immunoSEQ multiplex PCR was the method, and the copy in TCRdb shows in-frame clones only, minus some. Clonal size and the V and J genes are those of that table, whereas D and trimming came from the DNA. The data contain about 430,000 clones, roughly nine tenths of them singletons. The sample comes from a study of blood T cell repertoires in COVID-19. Participants were placed into cohorts based on the clinical history they reported.

The source material was PBMCs or T cells enriched from blood (not recorded which). The sequence came from a man aged 25-45 years who had recovered from COVID-19. V usage is TRBV28 and J usage is TRBJ2-7; possible D gene TRBD1, 6 bases. DNA of the CDR3: TGTGCCAGCAGTCCCTCGGACAGCCAGTTCTACGAGCAGTACTTC. Translation gives CASSPSDSQFYEQYF.